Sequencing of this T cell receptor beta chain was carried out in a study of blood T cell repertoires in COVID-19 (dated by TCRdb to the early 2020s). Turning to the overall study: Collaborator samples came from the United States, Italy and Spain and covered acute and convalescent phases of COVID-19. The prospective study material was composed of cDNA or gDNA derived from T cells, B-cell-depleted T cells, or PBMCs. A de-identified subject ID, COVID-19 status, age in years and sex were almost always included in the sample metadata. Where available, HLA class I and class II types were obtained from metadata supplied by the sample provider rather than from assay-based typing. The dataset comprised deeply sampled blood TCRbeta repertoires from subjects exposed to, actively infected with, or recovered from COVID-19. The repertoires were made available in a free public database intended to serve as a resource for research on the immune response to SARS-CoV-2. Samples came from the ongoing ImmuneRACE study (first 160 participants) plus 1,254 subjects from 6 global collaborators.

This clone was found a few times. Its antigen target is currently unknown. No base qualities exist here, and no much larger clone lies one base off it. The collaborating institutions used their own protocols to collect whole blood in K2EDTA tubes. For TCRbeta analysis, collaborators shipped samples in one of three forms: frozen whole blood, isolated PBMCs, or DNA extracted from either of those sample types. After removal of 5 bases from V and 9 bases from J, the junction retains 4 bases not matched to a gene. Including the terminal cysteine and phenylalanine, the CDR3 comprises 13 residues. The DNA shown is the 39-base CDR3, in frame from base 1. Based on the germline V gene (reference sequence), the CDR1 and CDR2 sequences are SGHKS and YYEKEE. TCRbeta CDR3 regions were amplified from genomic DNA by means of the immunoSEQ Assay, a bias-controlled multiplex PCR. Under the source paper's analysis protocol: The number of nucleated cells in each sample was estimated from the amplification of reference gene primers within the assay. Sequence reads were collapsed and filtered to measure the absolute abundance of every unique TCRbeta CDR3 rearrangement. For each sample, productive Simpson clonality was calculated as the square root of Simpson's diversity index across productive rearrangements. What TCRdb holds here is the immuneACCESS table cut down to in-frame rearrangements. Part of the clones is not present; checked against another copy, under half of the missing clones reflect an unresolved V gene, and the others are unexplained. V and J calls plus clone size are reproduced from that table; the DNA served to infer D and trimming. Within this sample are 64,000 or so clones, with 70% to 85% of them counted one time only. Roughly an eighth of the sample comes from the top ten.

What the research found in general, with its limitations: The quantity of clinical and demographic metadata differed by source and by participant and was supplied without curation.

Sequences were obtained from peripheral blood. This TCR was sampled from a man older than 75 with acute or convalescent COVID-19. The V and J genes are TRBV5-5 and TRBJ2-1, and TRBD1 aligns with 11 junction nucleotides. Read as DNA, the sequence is TGTGCCAGCAGTCCCGGGACAGGGGGTGAGCAGTTCTTC. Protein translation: CASSPGTGGEQFF.